This TCR beta chain was captured in a study of blood T cell repertoires in COVID-19. Study information: Spain, Italy and the United States supplied samples that represented acute and convalescent COVID-19. Sources were T cells, B-cell-depleted T cells, or PBMCs; the material itself was cDNA or gDNA.

Resolution of symptoms, clearance, or two negative PCRs was present in recovered Cohort 3 donors. Original data processing: How many nucleated cells were present was estimated from reference gene primer amplification. This table comes from immunoSEQ multiplex PCR, and its TCRdb copy is limited to in-frame clones, with some not included. V, J and clone size are taken as reported in that table, and D and trimming were inferred from the DNA itself. Seen here are fewer than 200,000 clones, 88% observed once, and the top ten hold roughly 9%. Germline V lookup: CDR1 DFQATT, CDR2 SNEGSKA (reference sequence). The V gene lost 6 bases and the J gene lost 2 bases, with 7 bases spanning the gap. The CDR3 sequence is 11 residues long.

The sample was PBMCs or T cells enriched from blood (not recorded which). V is TRBV20-1 and J is TRBJ2-5; D unresolved. The TCR originated in a woman aged 18-35 years who had recovered from COVID-19. The CDR3 DNA reads as TGCAGTGCGGAACTACAAGAGACCCAGTACTTC. This codes for CSAELQETQYF.